This T cell receptor (beta chain) was sequenced for a study of shared clonotypes between healthy human individuals. The CDR3 is made up of 19 amino acids. The germline V gene encodes CDR1 SGHVS and CDR2 FNYEAQ. Trimming cost V 0 bases and J 0 bases, with 18 bases left between them. Sequenced by immunoSEQ multiplex PCR; TCRdb stores in-frame clones only, minus some. The sample holds about 2.1 million clones, about 93% seen once. Positive CCR7 selection of CD45RO-negative cells yielded the naive CD8 cells, and terminally differentiated effector memory CD45RA+ cells were excluded. This chain uses TRBV7-6 with TRBJ1-3, with a tentative D call TRBD1 (5 bases). The sequencing sample was made of naive CD8+ T cells from PBMCs. The sequence was obtained from a man younger than 30 in good health. Some clones in this sample may be carry-over from other donors' samples. CDR3 DNA sequence: TGTGCCAGCAGCTTAGCGGTCGGGGCCGATTCCTTCTCTGGAAACACCATATATTTT. It translates to CASSLAVGADSFSGNTIYF. Filled out from reference TRBV7-6 and TRBJ1-3, the complete variable domain reads GAGVSQSPRYKVTKRGQDVALRCDPISGHVSLYWYRQALGQGPEFLTYFNYEAQQDKSGLPNDRFSAERPEGSISTLTIQRTEQRDSAMYRCASSLAVGADSFSGNTIYFGEGSWLTVV.